The T cell receptor beta chain described here comes from a study of T cell changes during pregnancy in multiple sclerosis. Only in-frame clones appear in the TCRdb table, and some are missing; sequencing was by immunoSEQ multiplex PCR. Among about 27,000 clones listed, approximately 89% were seen once. V lost 1 base and J 3 bases, leaving 10 bases between the germline ends. CDR1 and CDR2 from the germline V gene are MNHNS and SASEGT. The CDR3 extends over 15 amino acids. The sequences come from CD8+ T cells from peripheral blood mononuclear cells, collected in the first trimester of pregnancy. This receptor was identified in a female donor in good health, enrolled as a control in a pregnancy study. The V call is TRBV6-1, the J call TRBJ2-1; a possible D gene is TRBD2 (6 bases). The CDR3 DNA follows: TGTGCCAGCAGTGAAGGGGCTAGCGACTACAATGAGCAGTTCTTC. It codes for CASSEGASDYNEQFF.